This record looks at one TCR beta chain sequence and its context. What it recognizes is unknown. Whether given at about 4 or about 12 weeks, second doses were pooled. Germline values: CDR1 SGDLS, CDR2 YYNGEE. This CDR3 region has 15 residues. The V and J ends lost 0 bases and 5 bases, in that order; junction bases with no gene match: 6. The data were taken from a study of T cell responses to AZD1222 COVID-19 vaccine. General study findings and limits: Mapped onto spike, vaccine-associated CD4 TCRs spanned it and were dominant at 160-218 and 743-854.

This table comes from immunoSEQ multiplex PCR, and its TCRdb copy is limited to in-frame clones, with some not included. This table has 90,000 to 150,000 clones, 92% appearing once. The chain joins TRBV9 to TRBJ2-5; 8 nucleotides agree with TRBD2. The sample consisted of peripheral blood, taken 28 days after the second AZD1222 dose. This receptor was identified in an adult who received the AZD1222 COVID-19 vaccine. CDR3 in amino acids: CASSVEGTRYETQYF. The CDR3 nucleotides are TGTGCCAGCAGCGTAGAGGGGACTAGATATGAGACCCAGTACTTC.